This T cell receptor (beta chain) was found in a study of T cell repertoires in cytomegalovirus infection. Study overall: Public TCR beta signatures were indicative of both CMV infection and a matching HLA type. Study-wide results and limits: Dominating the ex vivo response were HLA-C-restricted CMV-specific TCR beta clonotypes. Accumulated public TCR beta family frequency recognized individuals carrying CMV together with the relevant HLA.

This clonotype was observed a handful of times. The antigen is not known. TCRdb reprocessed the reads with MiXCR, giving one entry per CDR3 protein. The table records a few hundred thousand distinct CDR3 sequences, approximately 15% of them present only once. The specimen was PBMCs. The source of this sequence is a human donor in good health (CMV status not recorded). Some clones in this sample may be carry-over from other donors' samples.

CDR3 sequence reads: CASSIKGRTGGGYTF. The CDR3 nucleotides are TGTGCCAGTAGTATAAAGGGGAGAACAGGTGGAGGCTACACCTTC. The chain has TRBV19 and TRBJ1-2; the D gene is possibly TRBD1 (5 bases). The germline V and J ends were trimmed by 2 bases and 8 bases, with 18 bases remaining between them. Germline CDR1 reads LNHDA; CDR2 reads SQIVND (reference sequence). CDR3 length equals 15 residues.